These T cell receptor beta chains were read from a single sample in a study of blood T cell repertoires in COVID-19. Libraries were prepared by immunoSEQ multiplex PCR; TCRdb keeps only in-frame clonotypes and omits some of them. In the table there are 60,000 or so clones, roughly four fifths of which are singletons. Sequenced: peripheral blood. These receptors were obtained from an elderly man with acute or convalescent COVID-19. CDR3s include the opening cysteine and the closing phenylalanine or tryptophan. D genes are given only for firm matches. The size entry is marked missing in some rows and otherwise reads once, few, many or a size class.

D gene | J gene | V gene | clone size | CDR3 DNA | CDR3 protein
TRBD1 | TRBJ1-2 | TRBV11-2 | - | TGTGCCAGCAGCCCAGGGGGCTGGGATGGCTACACCTTC | CASSPGGWDGYTF
- | TRBJ1-1 | TRBV3-1/TRBV3-2 | few | TGTGCCAGCAGCCACCCTCCGGGACACCAAGTCGCTGAAGCTTTCTTT | CASSHPPGHQVAEAFF
TRBD2 | TRBJ2-3 | TRBV3-1/TRBV3-2 | - | TGTGCCAGCAGCCAAGATTCGACGGGGGGGATAGATACGCAGTATTTT | CASSQDSTGGIDTQYF
- | TRBJ1-1 | TRBV5-4 | - | TGTGCCAGCAGCCGCGGACAAAGCGGGACTGAAGCTTTCTTT | CASSRGQSGTEAFF
- | TRBJ2-6 | TRBV3-1/TRBV3-2 | once | TGTGCCAGCAGCCCCACAGGCTCCGCTTCTGGGGCCAACGTCCTGACTTTC | CASSPTGSASGANVLTF
TRBD1 | TRBJ1-2 | TRBV29-1 | - | TGCAGCGGGACAGGCGGCTATGGCTACACCTTC | CSGTGGYGYTF
- | TRBJ1-1 | TRBV12-5 | once | TGTGCTAGTGGTTTGCCCCGTGGAGGTCGGGACACTGAAGCTTTCTTT | CASGLPRGGRDTEAFF
TRBD1 | TRBJ1-6 | TRBV5-6 | - | TGTGCCAGCAGCTTTGGTCGACAGGGGAATTCACCCCTCCACTTT | CASSFGRQGNSPLHF
TRBD2 | TRBJ2-5 | TRBV28 | - | TGTGCCAGCAGTCCTCGACTAGCGGGGGGCCAAGAGACCCAGTACTTC | CASSPRLAGGQETQYF
- | TRBJ1-2 | TRBV10-2 | few | TGCGCCAGTAAACCCGCGACAGAGATCTATGGCTACACCTTC | CASKPATEIYGYTF
TRBD1 | TRBJ1-5 | TRBV2 | - | TGTGCCAGCAGTACAGGGGACTCGCCCCAGCATTTT | CASSTGDSPQHF
- | TRBJ1-2 | TRBV6-5 | - | TGTGCCAGCAAGGCAGTCGCGGGCACTAACTATGGCTACACCTTC | CASKAVAGTNYGYTF
- | TRBJ1-2 | TRBV13 | - | TGTGCCAGCAGCTTAGGCAGGGAGGCGGACTATGGCTACACCTTC | CASSLGREADYGYTF
- | TRBJ1-1 | TRBV18 | few | TGTGCCAGCTCACCACCGGCAGACACTGAAGCTTTCTTT | CASSPPADTEAFF
- | TRBJ2-7 | TRBV4-1 | - | TGCGCCAGCAGCCAAGGGCTCAGGGGCTACGAGCAGTACTTC | CASSQGLRGYEQYF
TRBD1 | TRBJ1-1 | TRBV10-2 | once | TGCGCCAGCAGTGAGGGGACAGCGAACACTGAAGCTTTCTTT | CASSEGTANTEAFF
TRBD1 | TRBJ2-1 | TRBV6-5 | - | TGTGCCAGCAGGGCAGGGGGTTTCAGTGAGCAGTTCTTC | CASRAGGFSEQFF
- | TRBJ2-7 | TRBV19 | - | TGTGCCAGTAGTTCACAGGGAACCCCCCGCGAGCAGTACTTC | CASSSQGTPREQYF
- | TRBJ2-3 | TRBV5-1 | - | TGCGCCAGCAGCTTGGGGGGCGCGGGACCCACAGGTACGCAGTATTTT | CASSLGGAGPTGTQYF
TRBD1 | TRBJ1-2 | TRBV7-9 | - | TGTGCCAGCAGCGCAGGGGGCGTATTCGATGGCTACACCTTC | CASSAGGVFDGYTF
TRBD1 | TRBJ2-3 | TRBV6-6 | - | TGTGCCAGCAGTGCCAGGGGGACAGGGGGCACAGATACGCAGTATTTT | CASSARGTGGTDTQYF
TRBD2 | TRBJ2-2 | TRBV4-2 | - | TGTGCCAGCAGCCAAGTAGCGGGGGGTAACACCGGGGAGCTGTTTTTT | CASSQVAGGNTGELFF
TRBD1 | TRBJ1-2 | TRBV6-1 | - | TGTGCCAGCAGTGAAGTGGGGGACAGCATTCTCTATGGCTACACCTTC | CASSEVGDSILYGYTF
- | TRBJ1-4 | TRBV25-1 | - | TGTGCCAGCAGCCAGGGGTTAGAGAGCAGCAATGAAAAACTGTTTTTT | CASSQGLESSNEKLFF